These T cell receptor beta chains were read from a single sample in a study of blood T cell repertoires in COVID-19. Here immunoSEQ multiplex PCR was the method, and the copy in TCRdb shows in-frame clones only, minus some. The sample records around 370,000 clones, 88% being singletons. Sequenced sample: peripheral blood. The source of these receptors is a woman in her 70s with COVID-19, enrolled during active disease. CDR3s include the opening cysteine and the closing phenylalanine or tryptophan. The D gene is left open where the match is weak. The listing skips clone size in some rows; elsewhere it reads once, few, many or a size class.

V	D	J	size	CDR3
TRBV7-2	TRBD2	TRBJ2-1	.	CASSRSGDYLNEQFF
TRBV10-3	TRBD1	TRBJ1-2	.	CAISGQGAYGYTF
TRBV3-1/TRBV3-2	.	TRBJ1-6	.	CASSRALNSPLHF
TRBV30	.	TRBJ2-1	.	CAWAQGGSYNEQFF
TRBV5-1	.	TRBJ2-5	.	CASSLGLGGAETQYF
TRBV25-1	TRBD1	TRBJ2-2	.	CASSEGQGGTGELFF
TRBV14	.	TRBJ1-2	.	CASSSGYGYGYTF
TRBV7-2	TRBD2	TRBJ2-3	.	CASSSERTSANTDTQYF
TRBV11-2	.	TRBJ1-1	.	CASSSRVIAGNTEAFF
TRBV6-2/TRBV6-3	TRBD1	TRBJ1-2	.	CASSFRTGESYGYTF
TRBV4-1	TRBD1	TRBJ1-4	.	CASSQDTPTGVNEKLFF
TRBV7-2	TRBD1	TRBJ2-2	.	CASSSNRGRTGELFF
TRBV24-1	TRBD2	TRBJ2-2	.	CATREGNTGELFF
TRBV3-1/TRBV3-2	TRBD2	TRBJ2-7	.	CASSQAGGYEQYF
TRBV14	.	TRBJ2-1	.	CASSQVGGLLHNEQFF
TRBV12-3/TRBV12-4	.	TRBJ1-2	.	CASSPGEHYGYTF
TRBV27	.	TRBJ1-1	.	CASSLSGAVMNTEAFF
TRBV7-3	.	TRBJ1-1	once	CASSSDRNTEAFF
TRBV10-2	TRBD2	TRBJ2-1	.	CGVAGGRYEQFF
TRBV6-5	.	TRBJ1-3	.	CASKQLGANGNTIYF
TRBV25-1	.	TRBJ2-7	.	CASSESKTAGAGEQYF
TRBV28	TRBD2	TRBJ2-1	.	CASSSGLAGALVSYNEQFF
TRBV10-3	TRBD1	TRBJ1-4	.	CAISEDRDEKLFF
TRBV24-1	TRBD1	TRBJ1-2	.	CATSEQGSRYTF
TRBV4-3	TRBD1	TRBJ2-7	once	CASSSRTGWGEQYF
TRBV15	.	TRBJ1-6	.	CATSRDPSGTPHF
TRBV10-3	TRBD2	TRBJ2-5	.	CAISATSGQETQYF
TRBV7-9	.	TRBJ1-3	.	CASSLEGGGHRRNTIYF
TRBV3-1/TRBV3-2	.	TRBJ2-3	.	CASSRSDTSTDTQYF
TRBV4-1	TRBD1	TRBJ2-1	.	CASSQSRTGAYNEQFF
TRBV19	.	TRBJ2-1	.	CASSIGGGPREQFF
TRBV24-1	.	TRBJ2-2	many	CATSDNRDSGELFF
TRBV12-3/TRBV12-4	TRBD2	TRBJ2-1	few	CATIREGDNEQFF
TRBV4-1	.	TRBJ2-7	.	CASSQALVSPYEQYF
TRBV7-2	TRBD2	TRBJ2-7	.	CASSLGRGGTPSSYEQYF
TRBV3-1/TRBV3-2	.	TRBJ1-1	.	CASSQGTGRAFF
TRBV5-1	TRBD1	TRBJ2-7	.	CASSFTGTGVYEQYF
TRBV28	TRBD2	TRBJ2-3	.	CASSSTSGGRDTQYF
TRBV3-1/TRBV3-2	.	TRBJ2-2	.	CASSQTGEVTGELFF
TRBV12-5	.	TRBJ1-1	.	CASGDSANTEAFF
TRBV11-2	.	TRBJ2-7	.	CASSLAAVAEQYF
TRBV15	TRBD2	TRBJ2-7	.	CATSRDFGLAGSYEQYF
TRBV5-1	.	TRBJ2-7	.	CASSQSTGIEQYF
TRBV24-1	.	TRBJ2-3	.	CATSDRQPKPFTDTQYF
TRBV5-1	TRBD1	TRBJ2-2	few	CASSTNGQGNTGELFF
TRBV5-1	.	TRBJ1-5	.	CASSGKGDFASNQPQHF
TRBV3-1/TRBV3-2	.	TRBJ2-3	.	CASSRQTRKLPDTQYF
TRBV15	.	TRBJ1-1	.	CATSRGPGSHTEAFF
TRBV6-6	TRBD1	TRBJ1-1	.	CASSYDRGTEAFF
TRBV11-2	TRBD2	TRBJ2-5	.	CASSFLAGGAQETQYF
TRBV7-9	.	TRBJ2-3	.	CASSRLDRGTDTQYF
TRBV24-1	.	TRBJ1-1	.	CATSTNMNTEAFF
TRBV18	.	TRBJ1-1	once	CASSPARGQGAFF
TRBV7-9	.	TRBJ2-2	.	CASSPLGGGGTGELFF